The 31 T cell receptor beta chains presented below share a single source sample, sequenced in a study of blood T cell repertoires in COVID-19. Measured with immunoSEQ multiplex PCR; TCRdb has only the in-frame clones, and not every one. The repertoire holds about 310,000 clones, with 89% as singletons. The sequenced material came from PBMCs or T cells enriched from blood (not recorded which). These TCRs come from a woman aged 35 to 49 who had recovered from COVID-19.

The V gene is TRBV6-5, the J gene TRBJ1-1; 7 bases are a match to TRBD1. CDR3 length equals 13 residues. CDR1 and CDR2 from the germline V gene are MNHEY and SVGAGI. Trimming cost V 6 bases and J 11 bases; bases outside gene matches: 12. CDR3 sequence reads: CASSIDRVAAAFF. The CDR3 DNA sequence: TGTGCCAGCAGCATCGACAGGGTTGCGGCCGCTTTCTTT.

Comments on this clone: The sample contains more than one DNA sequence encoding this CDR3. In nucleotides, the CDR3 is TGCGCCAGCAGCCGGGGGACTGATTACGAGCAGTACTTC. Translating gives CASSRGTDYEQYF. The J gene is TRBJ2-7, the V gene TRBV5-1; D is possibly TRBD2 (6 bases). CDR1 and CDR2 (germline): SGHRS, YFSETQ. The CDR3 extends over 13 amino acids. V lost 4 bases and J 4 bases, leaving 12 bases between the germline ends.

The chain is built from TRBV28 and TRBJ1-1, with TRBD1 as a possible D gene (6 bases). CDR3 length: 15 residues. Trimming shortened V by 3 bases and J by 0 bases, and 11 bases separated the two germline ends. Germline V gene data show CDR1 as MDHEN and CDR2 as SYDVKM. The CDR3 sequence: CASSFPGQMNTEAFF. In DNA form, the CDR3 reads TGTGCCAGCAGTTTCCCCGGACAGATGAACACTGAAGCTTTCTTT. The full variable domain, with the rest looked up from reference TRBV28 and TRBJ1-1, is DVKVTQSSRYLVKRTGEKVFLECVQDMDHENMFWYRQDPGLGLRLIYFSYDVKMKEKGDIPEGYSVSREKKERFSLILESASTNQTSMYLCASSFPGQMNTEAFFGQGTRLTVV.

The CDR3 coding sequence is TGTGCCAGTAGTATAGGTCCCGGACAGAGTAATGAAAAACTGTTTTTT. Its protein is CASSIGPGQSNEKLFF. The rearrangement uses TRBV19 and TRBJ1-4, with D possibly matching TRBD1 (6 bases). CDR1 LNHDA and CDR2 SQIVND come from the germline V gene (reference sequence). The CDR3 extends over 16 amino acids. The germline V and J ends were trimmed by 1 base and 4 bases, with 13 bases remaining between them.

This sequence joins TRBV18 and TRBJ1-2; 8 nucleotides agree with TRBD1. The trim removed 3 bases at V and 3 bases at J, leaving 3 bases unmatched. The CDR3 length is 14 residues. Germline-derived CDR1 and CDR2 are KGHSH and LQKENI. The CDR3 loop reads CASSPGQDHYGYTF. The CDR3 nucleotides are TGTGCCAGCTCACCGGGACAGGATCACTATGGCTACACCTTC.

The chain couples TRBV7-2 to TRBJ2-2; D might be TRBD2 (5 bases). This CDR3 has 14 residues. Germline CDR1 is SGHTA and CDR2 is FQGNSA. Between the trimmed V and J ends, which lost 5 bases and 4 bases, there was a span of 11 bases. CDR3 nucleotide sequence: TGTGCCAGCAGCCTCGGACTTGGCACCGGGGAGCTGTTTTTT. Amino acids: CASSLGLGTGELFF.

This rearrangement joins TRBV19 to TRBJ2-7; D not certain. Germline V gene sequence: CDR1 LNHDA, CDR2 SQIVND (reference sequence). CDR3 length: 12 amino acids. V lost 1 base and J 2 bases, leaving 3 bases between the germline ends. CDR3 in DNA: TGTGCCAGTAGTATAGGGCCCTACGAGCAGTACTTC. Amino acid sequence: CASSIGPYEQYF.

This rearrangement joins TRBV27 to TRBJ1-4, with D tentatively TRBD1 (5 bases). Germline loops: CDR1 MNHEY, CDR2 SMNVEV (reference sequence). Trimming pared 3 bases from V and 8 bases from J, leaving 16 bases between. The CDR3 covers 15 residues. The CDR3 DNA sequence: TGTGCCAGCAGTTTGCAGGGAGGGGTTGGAGAAAAACTGTTTTTT. As protein: CASSLQGGVGEKLFF.

The chain carries TRBV19 and TRBJ1-5, with D hard to call. There are 13 residues in the CDR3. CDR1 is LNHDA and CDR2 is SQIVND in the germline V gene (reference sequence). V was pared by 7 bases and J by 7 bases, with 14 bases between. The CDR3 loop reads CASTLTLGQPQHF. The DNA of the CDR3 is TGTGCCAGTACCTTGACACTGGGCCAGCCCCAGCATTTT.

This chain joins TRBV5-4 and TRBJ1-1, with 8 bases that match TRBD1. Per the germline V gene, CDR1 is SGHNT and CDR2 is YYREEE (reference sequence). This CDR3 is built from 20 residues. The V and J ends lost 3 bases and 4 bases, in that order; junction bases with no gene match: 23. The CDR3 protein is CASSSVIRGLVGTGGTEAFF. The DNA for the CDR3 is TGTGCCAGCAGCTCTGTTATCCGGGGCCTTGTGGGGACAGGCGGCACTGAAGCTTTCTTT. The entire variable domain, with the rest obtained from reference TRBV5-4 and TRBJ1-1, is as follows: ETGVTQSPTHLIKTRGQQVTLRCSSQSGHNTVSWYQQALGQGPQFIFQYYREEENGRGNFPPRFSGLQFPNYSSELNVNALELDDSALYLCASSSVIRGLVGTGGTEAFFGQGTRLTVV.

V usage is TRBV28 and J usage is TRBJ1-1; 8 bases align to TRBD1. The junction had 12 bases not matched to a gene; V was cut back by 6 bases and J by 0 bases. The CDR3 has 17 residues. CDR1 is MDHEN, CDR2 SYDVKM, per germline. DNA for the CDR3: TGTGCCAGCAGCTTCGACAGGGGCGTACTTATGAACACTGAAGCTTTCTTT. It specifies CASSFDRGVLMNTEAFF.

The J gene is TRBJ1-5, the V gene TRBV5-1; tentative D call: TRBD1 (5 bases). This CDR3 is built from 13 residues. Looked up from germline, CDR1 is SGHRS and CDR2 is YFSETQ. Between the trimmed V and J ends, which lost 1 base and 7 bases, there was a span of 9 bases. CDR3 bases: TGCGCCAGCAGCTTGATGCAGGGACAGCCCCAGCATTTT. Amino acids: CASSLMQGQPQHF. Full variable domain (missing parts from reference TRBV5-1 and TRBJ1-5): KAGVTQTPRYLIKTRGQQVTLSCSPISGHRSVSWYQQTPGQGLQFLFEYFSETQRNKGNFPGRFSGRQFSNSRSEMNVSTLELGDSALYLCASSLMQGQPQHFGDGTRLSIL.

The chain recombines TRBV5-1 with TRBJ1-4; 8 bases map to TRBD1. CDR1 is SGHRS, CDR2 YFSETQ, per germline. The V segment lost 3 bases and the J segment 8 bases; nucleotides outside the gene matches: 9. The CDR3 is 15 amino acids. The CDR3 loop reads CASSSEQGGREKLFF. The CDR3 DNA sequence: TGCGCCAGCAGCTCCGAACAGGGGGGTCGGGAAAAACTGTTTTTT.

This chain uses TRBV2 with TRBJ2-2, with 7 bases fitting TRBD1. The CDR3 is 15 amino acids. V gave up 11 bases and J gave up 4 bases; unmatched junction bases: 13. Looked up from germline, CDR1 is SNHLY and CDR2 is FYNNEI. CDR3 bases: TGTGCCGTTACGGGGACAGATCGGGTCACCGGGGAGCTGTTTTTT. Its translation is CAVTGTDRVTGELFF.

The rearrangement uses TRBV4-3 and TRBJ1-2; D uncertain. Trimming removed 2 bases at V and 2 bases at J, with 12 bases between. The V gene's germline CDR1 is LGHNA and CDR2 YSLEER. This CDR3 contains 15 residues. The CDR3 DNA reads TGCGCCAGCAGCCAATCGTCCTCGAGGAACTATGGCTACACCTTC. It translates to CASSQSSSRNYGYTF.

The chain has TRBV24-1 and TRBJ2-7; TRBD1 matches 7 bases. The CDR3 spans 13 residues. Germline V gene sequence: CDR1 KGHDR, CDR2 SFDVKD. V gave up 7 bases and J gave up 2 bases; unmatched junction bases: 4. The CDR3 coding sequence is TGTGCCACCAGCCCAGGGGGTACCTACGAGCAGTACTTC. Translating it yields CATSPGGTYEQYF.

The chain couples TRBV11-3 to TRBJ2-2; possibly TRBD2 for D (6 bases). Germline CDR1 reads SGHNT; CDR2 reads YENEEA. V was pared by 1 base and J by 5 bases, with 14 bases between. The length of the CDR3 is 16 residues. The CDR3 sequence: CASSLGSGSHTGELFF. CDR3 nucleotide sequence: TGTGCCAGCAGCTTAGGTTCCGGGAGTCATACCGGGGAGCTGTTTTTT.

CDR3 in amino acids: CSLVYNEQFF. In nucleotides, the CDR3 is TGCAGTCTAGTATACAATGAGCAGTTCTTC. V gene TRBV20-1 combines with J gene TRBJ2-1; D is ambiguous. The V and J ends lost 8 bases and 4 bases respectively, with 6 bases between them. Germline CDR1 DFQATT, CDR2 SNEGSKA (reference sequence). The CDR3 runs 10 residues.

This chain joins TRBV2 and TRBJ1-4; no clear D gene. The CDR3 is made up of 13 amino acids. The germline V and J ends were trimmed by 6 bases and 4 bases, with 9 bases remaining between them. Germline V CDR1 and CDR2: SNHLY, FYNNEI. CDR3: CASRGLINEKLFF. The CDR3, as DNA: TGTGCCAGCAGAGGACTGATTAATGAAAAACTGTTTTTT.

This clone was seen only a few times. The rearrangement joins TRBV5-5 to TRBJ2-7; the match to TRBD2 covers 10 bases. CDR3 length equals 18 residues. Germline assignment: CDR1 SGHKS and CDR2 YYEKEE (reference sequence). Germline trimming cut 0 bases from V and 2 bases from J; bases unmatched to any gene: 11. The CDR3, as DNA: TGTGCCAGCAGCTTGGTAGCTAGCGGGAGCTATAGGGCCTACGAGCAGTACTTC. It yields the protein CASSLVASGSYRAYEQYF.

The rearrangement links TRBV10-1 to TRBJ1-1; the D is unclear. The CDR3 consists of 11 residues. Per germline, CDR1 WNHNN and CDR2 SYGVQD (reference sequence). Trimming shortened V by 6 bases and J by 2 bases, and 4 bases separated the two germline ends. The CDR3 region is CASRANTEAFF. The CDR3 DNA follows: TGCGCCAGCAGGGCAAACACTGAAGCTTTCTTT.

The chain is built from TRBV7-8 and TRBJ1-5; 7 bases are shared with TRBD1. With 3 bases clipped from V and 0 bases from J, the junction kept 5 bases outside the gene matches. The length of the CDR3 is 16 residues. CDR1 is SGHVS and CDR2 is FQNEAQ in the germline V gene. CDR3 in DNA: TGTGCCAGCAGCTTGGAGGGGGCCATTAGCAATCAGCCCCAGCATTTT. Protein: CASSLEGAISNQPQHF.

The chain links TRBV9 to TRBJ1-1; D unresolved. CDR1 and CDR2 (germline): SGDLS, YYNGEE. The CDR3 has 13 amino acids. V was cut by 8 bases and J by 1 base, with 12 bases left in between. DNA for the CDR3: TGTGCCAGTAGCCTTAGAGAGAACACTGAAGCTTTCTTT. Encoded protein: CASSLRENTEAFF.

J is TRBJ2-7 and V is TRBV7-9; D might be TRBD1 (5 bases). This CDR3 contains 18 residues. The V and J ends lost 0 bases and 1 base respectively, with 19 bases between them. Germline values: CDR1 SEHNR, CDR2 FQNEAQ (reference sequence). CDR3 loop: CASSLARGGVISSYEQYF. CDR3 sequence (DNA): TGTGCCAGCAGCTTAGCAAGGGGTGGGGTCATTTCGTCCTACGAGCAGTACTTC. Full variable domain (remainder filled in from reference TRBV7-9 and TRBJ2-7): DTGVSQNPRHKITKRGQNVTFRCDPISEHNRLYWYRQTLGQGPEFLTYFQNEAQLEKSRLLSDRFSAERPKGSFSTLEIQRTEQGDSAMYLCASSLARGGVISSYEQYFGPGTRLTVT.

V and J are TRBV6-5 and TRBJ1-1, with a possible D match to TRBD1 (5 bases). In germline, CDR1 is MNHEY, CDR2 SVGAGI. This CDR3 spans 14 amino acids. V was shortened by 6 bases and J by 5 bases, with 16 bases between the two germline ends. The CDR3 loop reads CASSYIAGGTEAFF. The CDR3 region has the DNA TGTGCCAGCAGCTATATCGCGGGGGGGACTGAAGCTTTCTTT.

V usage is TRBV19 and J usage is TRBJ1-1, with 8 positions matching TRBD1. Germline loops: CDR1 LNHDA, CDR2 SQIVND (reference sequence). This CDR3 spans 16 amino acids. V lost 6 bases and J lost 5; bases outside the gene matches: 14. The CDR3, as DNA: TGTGCCAGTAGCACCAACCGGGACAGGTCAGCGACTGAAGCTTTCTTT. Encoded protein: CASSTNRDRSATEAFF.

The chain couples TRBV18 to TRBJ1-2; D is unclear. The CDR3 covers 13 residues. V was shortened by 8 bases and J by 10 bases, with 20 bases between the two germline ends. The germline gives CDR1 KGHSH, CDR2 LQKENI. CDR3 sequence: CASQGSLDEDYTF. The CDR3 DNA reads as TGTGCCAGCCAAGGGAGTTTAGACGAGGACTACACCTTC.

The V gene is TRBV15, the J gene TRBJ2-1, with 7 bases that match TRBD2. This CDR3 comprises 13 residues. V lost 4 bases to trimming and J lost 7 bases; unmatched junction nucleotides: 4. Germline CDR1 reads LNHNV; CDR2 reads YYDKDF (reference sequence). CDR3 residues: CATSTPGGNEQFF. The CDR3 DNA reads as TGTGCCACCAGCACGCCCGGGGGGAATGAGCAGTTCTTC.

V gene TRBV7-8 combines with J gene TRBJ2-7, with a weak D call TRBD2 (6 bases). CDR1 SGHVS and CDR2 FQNEAQ come from the germline V gene. The CDR3 extends over 12 amino acids. Trimming pared 11 bases from V and 3 bases from J, leaving 14 bases between. The DNA of the CDR3 is TGTGCCCAGTGGAGGGTGGTCTACGAGCAGTACTTC. It codes for CAQWRVVYEQYF.

The chain combines TRBV9 with TRBJ2-2; TRBD2 agrees at 10 bases. The CDR3 totals 17 residues. CDR1 SGDLS and CDR2 YYNGEE come from the germline V gene. The V and J ends lost 3 bases and 8 bases, in that order; junction bases with no gene match: 13. CDR3 coding DNA: TGTGCCAGCAGCGAGCCTGGGAGCGGGGGGGCCGCTGGGGAGCTGTTTTTT. Translating gives CASSEPGSGGAAGELFF.

The rearrangement uses TRBV19 and TRBJ2-1; TRBD2 matches at 11 bases. The J segment lost 7 bases and the V segment lost 2 bases, leaving 7 bases of the junction unmatched. Looked up from germline, CDR1 is LNHDA and CDR2 is SQIVND (reference sequence). The CDR3 has 16 residues. The CDR3 DNA reads as TGTGCCAGTAGTATAAGGGCCCTAGCGGGAGGAAATGAGCAGTTCTTC. The encoded protein is CASSIRALAGGNEQFF.